Each of the 11 T cell receptor beta chains below was sequenced from the same sample in a study of T cells in narcolepsy. Here immunoSEQ multiplex PCR was the method, and the copy in TCRdb shows in-frame clones only, minus some. The sample has about 32,000 clones, about four fifths seen once. Material for sequencing was CD45RA- memory CD4+ T cells from PBMCs. The source is a human donor with narcolepsy.

The chain links TRBV28 to TRBJ2-7; 8 nucleotides agree with TRBD1. The CDR3 runs 15 residues. V lost 4 bases to trimming and J lost 7 bases; unmatched junction nucleotides: 12. The germline gives CDR1 MDHEN, CDR2 SYDVKM. The CDR3 nucleotides are TGTGCCAGCAGTTCTTCCGGGACAGGTCAAAGGGAGCAGTACTTC. It is translated as CASSSSGTGQREQYF.

This clone showed up just a few times. Other DNA sequences within the sample encode an identical CDR3. This sequence joins TRBV6-4 and TRBJ2-2; D is perhaps TRBD1 (5 bases). V was cut by 6 bases and J by 4 bases, with 9 bases left in between. CDR1 is MRHNA and CDR2 is SNTAGT in the germline V gene. The CDR3 runs 13 residues. The DNA of the CDR3 is TGTGCCAGCAGCACCCAGGGCACCGGGGAGCTGTTTTTT. Translating it yields CASSTQGTGELFF.

The V gene is TRBV28, the J gene TRBJ2-1, with 10 positions matching TRBD2. The CDR3 covers 15 residues. Looked up from germline, CDR1 is MDHEN and CDR2 is SYDVKM. The junction had 8 bases not matched to a gene; V was cut back by 5 bases and J by 7 bases. The CDR3, as DNA: TGTGCCAGCAGTCCGAGTGGACTAGCGGAAAATGAGCAGTTCTTC. As protein: CASSPSGLAENEQFF. The full variable domain, completed using reference TRBV28 and TRBJ2-1, is DVKVTQSSRYLVKRTGEKVFLECVQDMDHENMFWYRQDPGLGLRLIYFSYDVKMKEKGDIPEGYSVSREKKERFSLILESASTNQTSMYLCASSPSGLAENEQFFGPGTRLTVL.

V is TRBV29-1 and J is TRBJ2-5; no reliable D call. Trimming left V 4 bases short and J 5 bases short, with 11 bases between. The CDR3 loop spans 12 amino acids. CDR1 SQVTM and CDR2 ANQGSEA come from the germline V gene. The CDR3: CSVGPDGETQYF. CDR3 DNA sequence: TGCAGCGTTGGCCCCGACGGGGAGACCCAGTACTTC.

This clone was counted between two and nine times. This rearrangement joins TRBV6-6 to TRBJ1-2, with D tentatively TRBD1 (5 bases). The CDR3 has 14 residues. Germline V lookup: CDR1 MNHNY, CDR2 SVGAGI (reference sequence). The V gene lost 3 bases and the J gene lost 6 bases, with 14 bases spanning the gap. The CDR3 coding sequence is TGTGCCAGCAGTTATAATCGGGACCTAAATGGCTACACCTTC. It yields the protein CASSYNRDLNGYTF.

The V and J genes are TRBV7-6 and TRBJ1-4; D not resolved. Germline-derived CDR1 and CDR2 are SGHVS and FNYEAQ. This CDR3 has 15 amino acids. The V gene lost 5 bases and the J gene lost 5 bases, with 15 bases spanning the gap. The CDR3, as DNA: TGTGCCAGCAGCCGCATGGGTAGCGAGAATGAAAAACTGTTTTTT. Translating it yields CASSRMGSENEKLFF. The whole variable domain, filled in from reference TRBV7-6 and TRBJ1-4, reads GAGVSQSPRYKVTKRGQDVALRCDPISGHVSLYWYRQALGQGPEFLTYFNYEAQQDKSGLPNDRFSAERPEGSISTLTIQRTEQRDSAMYRCASSRMGSENEKLFFGSGTQLSVL.

This sequence joins TRBV4-1 and TRBJ2-3; D might be TRBD1 (5 bases). There are 13 residues in the CDR3. From germline, CDR1 is MGHRA and CDR2 YSYEKL. Trimming took 1 base from V and 5 from J, leaving 7 bases between them. The DNA of the CDR3 is TGCGCCAGCAGCCAAGTTACAGGAGATACGCAGTATTTT. Amino acid sequence: CASSQVTGDTQYF.

V usage is TRBV30 and J usage is TRBJ1-2; 9 bases line up with TRBD1. Unmatched junction bases numbered 9, after V lost 2 bases and J lost 8 bases. Germline CDR1 is GTSNPN and CDR2 is SVGIG (reference sequence). This CDR3 is 14 amino acids long. DNA of the CDR3: TGTGCCTGGAGTAAAACACAGGGGGCGCGAGGCTACACCTTC. This translates into CAWSKTQGARGYTF.

The genes are TRBV7-2 and TRBJ2-1, with D unclear. The CDR3 is 15 amino acids. Germline V lookup: CDR1 SGHTA, CDR2 FQGNSA. The V end lost 1 base, the J end lost 0 bases, and 7 bases lay between the germline ends. The CDR3 is CASSLGRTSYNEQFF. CDR3 bases: TGTGCCAGCAGCTTAGGGCGGACCTCCTACAATGAGCAGTTCTTC.

In its sample, this clone was seen a few times. The gene calls are TRBV7-2 and TRBJ2-3; D possibly corresponds to TRBD2 (6 bases). The length of the CDR3 is 13 residues. Trimming removed 5 bases at V and 5 bases at J, with 11 bases between. Germline lookup yields CDR1 SGHTA and CDR2 FQGNSA. CDR3 in DNA: TGTGCCAGCAGCCCTCCGCGGGAAGATACGCAGTATTTT. Protein product: CASSPPREDTQYF. Based on the CDR3 plus reference TRBV7-2 and TRBJ2-3, the full variable domain is GAGVSQSPSNKVTEKGKDVELRCDPISGHTALYWYRQSLGQGLEFLIYFQGNSAPDKSGLPSDRFSAERTGGSVSTLTIQRTQQEDSAVYLCASSPPREDTQYFGPGTRLTVL.

This clone was detected a few times. The V call is TRBV7-2, the J call TRBJ2-7, with D tentatively TRBD1 (5 bases). Per the germline V gene, CDR1 is SGHTA and CDR2 is FQGNSA. There are 15 residues in the CDR3. V gave up 5 bases and J gave up 3 bases, with 17 bases separating them. The CDR3 protein is CASSPGIGADYEQYF. CDR3 nucleotide sequence: TGTGCCAGCAGCCCCGGCATAGGGGCAGACTACGAGCAGTACTTC.